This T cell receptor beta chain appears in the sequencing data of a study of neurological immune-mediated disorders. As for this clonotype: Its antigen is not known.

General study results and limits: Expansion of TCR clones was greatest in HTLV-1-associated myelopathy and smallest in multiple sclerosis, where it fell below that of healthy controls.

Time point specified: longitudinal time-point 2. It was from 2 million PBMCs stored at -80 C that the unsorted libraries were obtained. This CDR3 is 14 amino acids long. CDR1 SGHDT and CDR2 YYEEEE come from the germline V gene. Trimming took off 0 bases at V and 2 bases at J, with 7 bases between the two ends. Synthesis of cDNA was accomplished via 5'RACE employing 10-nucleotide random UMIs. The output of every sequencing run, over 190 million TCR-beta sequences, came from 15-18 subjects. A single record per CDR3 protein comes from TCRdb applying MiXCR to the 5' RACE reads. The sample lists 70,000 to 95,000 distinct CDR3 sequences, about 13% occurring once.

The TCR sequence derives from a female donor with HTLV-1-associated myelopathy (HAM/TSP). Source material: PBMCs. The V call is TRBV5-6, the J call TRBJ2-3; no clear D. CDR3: CASSLDSTTDTQYF. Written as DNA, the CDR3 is TGTGCCAGCAGCTTGGACAGTACCACAGATACGCAGTATTTT.